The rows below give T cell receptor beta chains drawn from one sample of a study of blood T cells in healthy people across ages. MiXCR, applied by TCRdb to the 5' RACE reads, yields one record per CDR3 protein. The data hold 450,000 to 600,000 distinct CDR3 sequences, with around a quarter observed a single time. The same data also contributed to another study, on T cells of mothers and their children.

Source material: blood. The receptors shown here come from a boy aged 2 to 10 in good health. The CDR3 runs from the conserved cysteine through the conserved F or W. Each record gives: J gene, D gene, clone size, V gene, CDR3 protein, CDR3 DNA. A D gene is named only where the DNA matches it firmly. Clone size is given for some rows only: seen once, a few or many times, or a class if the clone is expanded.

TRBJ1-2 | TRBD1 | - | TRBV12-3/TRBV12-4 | CASSNQGVGSGYTF | TGTGCCAGCAGCAACCAGGGGGTTGGGTCTGGCTACACCTTC
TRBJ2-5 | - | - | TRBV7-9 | CASSLGLLAQEETQYF | TGTGCCAGCAGCTTAGGCCTGCTTGCCCAGGAAGAGACCCAGTACTTC
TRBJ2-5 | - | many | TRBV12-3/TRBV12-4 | CASSISGKETQYF | TGTGCCAGCAGCATTTCGGGAAAAGAGACCCAGTACTTC
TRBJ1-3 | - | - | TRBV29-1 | CSVEGTETGNTIYF | TGCAGCGTTGAAGGGACCGAAACTGGAAACACCATATATTTT
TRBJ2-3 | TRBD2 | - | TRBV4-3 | CASSQGTSGYTDTQYF | TGCGCCAGCAGCCAGGGGACTAGCGGGTACACAGATACGCAGTATTTT
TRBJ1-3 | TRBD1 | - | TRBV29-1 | CSVMDRGRGNTIYF | TGCAGCGTTATGGACAGGGGGCGAGGAAACACCATATATTTT
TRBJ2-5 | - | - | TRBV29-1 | CSARTTQETQYF | TGCAGCGCCCGGACTACCCAAGAGACCCAGTACTTC
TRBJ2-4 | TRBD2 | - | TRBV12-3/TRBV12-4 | CASSLGLAGRNIQYF | TGTGCCAGCAGTTTAGGGCTAGCGGGGAGAAACATTCAGTACTTC
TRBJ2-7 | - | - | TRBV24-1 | CATSDWDLKHEQYF | TGTGCCACCAGTGATTGGGACCTTAAACACGAGCAGTACTTC
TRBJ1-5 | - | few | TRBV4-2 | CASTLATGGNQPQHF | TGTGCCAGCACCCTAGCGACAGGCGGCAATCAGCCCCAGCATTTT
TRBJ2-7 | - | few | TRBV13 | CASSFGGSRNEQYF | TGTGCCAGCAGCTTTGGGGGGTCGCGCAACGAGCAGTACTTC
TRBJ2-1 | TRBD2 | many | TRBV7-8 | CASSLEAGVGYNEQFF | TGTGCCAGCAGCTTAGAGGCGGGAGTGGGGTACAATGAGCAGTTCTTC
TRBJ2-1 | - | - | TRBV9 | CASSSENYNEQFF | TGTGCCAGCAGCTCGGAGAATTACAATGAGCAGTTCTTC
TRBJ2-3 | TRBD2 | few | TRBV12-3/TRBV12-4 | CASRSPGGSSDTQYF | TGTGCCAGCAGATCCCCCGGCGGGAGTTCGGATACGCAGTATTTT
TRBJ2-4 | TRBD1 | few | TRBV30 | CAWSTGGMNIQYF | TGTGCCTGGAGCACAGGGGGGATGAACATTCAGTACTTC
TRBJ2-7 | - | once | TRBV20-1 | CSVAGTVAYEQYF | TGCAGTGTCGCCGGGACGGTTGCCTACGAGCAGTACTTC
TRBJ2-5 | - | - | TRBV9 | CASSVGQRPETQYF | TGTGCCAGCAGCGTAGGTCAGCGTCCGGAGACCCAGTACTTC
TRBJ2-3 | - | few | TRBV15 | CATSRALAFITDTQYF | TGTGCCACCAGCAGAGCTCTAGCGTTTATCACAGATACGCAGTATTTT
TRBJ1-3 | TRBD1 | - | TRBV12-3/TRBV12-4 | CASSQPGQVSGNTIYF | TGTGCCAGCAGTCAACCGGGACAGGTCTCTGGAAACACCATATATTTT
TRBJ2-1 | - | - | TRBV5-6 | CASSLGQHYNEQFF | TGTGCCAGCAGCTTGGGACAGCACTACAATGAGCAGTTCTTC
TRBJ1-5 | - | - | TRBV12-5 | CASGPGVGPQHF | TGTGCTAGTGGGCCCGGGGTAGGGCCCCAGCATTTT
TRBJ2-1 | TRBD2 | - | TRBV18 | CASSLIAGDPYNEQFF | TGTGCCAGCTCGCTCATAGCGGGGGACCCTTACAATGAGCAGTTCTTC
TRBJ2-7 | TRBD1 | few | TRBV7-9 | CASSPWTGTQPSYSYEQYF | TGTGCCAGCAGCCCCTGGACAGGAACTCAACCCAGTTACTCCTACGAGCAGTACTTC
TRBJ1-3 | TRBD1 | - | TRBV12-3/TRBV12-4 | CASSLRTGTTLLSGNTIYF | TGTGCCAGCAGTTTGCGGACAGGAACCACTCTTCTCTCTGGAAACACCATATATTTT
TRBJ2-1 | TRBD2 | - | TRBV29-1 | CSGTTSGGYNEQFF | TGCAGTGGTACAACTAGCGGGGGATACAATGAGCAGTTCTTC
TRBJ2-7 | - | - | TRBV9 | CASSVDGSPYEQYF | TGTGCCAGCAGCGTAGATGGCAGTCCCTACGAGCAGTACTTC
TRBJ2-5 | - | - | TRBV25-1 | CASSELREGTQYF | TGTGCCAGCAGTGAACTAAGAGAAGGGACCCAGTACTTC
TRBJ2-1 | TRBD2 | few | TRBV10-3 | CAIRSGGMYNEQFF | TGTGCCATCAGGAGCGGGGGGATGTACAATGAGCAGTTCTTC
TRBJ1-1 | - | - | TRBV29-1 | CSVSTGAVEAFF | TGCAGCGTTAGTACCGGGGCGGTTGAAGCTTTCTTT
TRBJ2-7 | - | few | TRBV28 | CASSSQRQTYEQYF | TGTGCCAGCAGTTCCCAACGACAGACCTACGAGCAGTACTTC
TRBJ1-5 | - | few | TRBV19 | CASSLRRSNQPQHF | TGTGCCAGTAGCCTACGACGAAGCAATCAGCCCCAGCATTTT
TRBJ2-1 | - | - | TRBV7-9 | CASSLARMVTMKQFF | TGTGCCAGCAGCTTAGCCCGGATGGTTACAATGAAGCAGTTCTTC
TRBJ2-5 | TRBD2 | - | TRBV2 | CASNVGLAGEGETQYF | TGTGCCAGCAACGTCGGACTAGCGGGGGAAGGAGAGACCCAGTACTTC
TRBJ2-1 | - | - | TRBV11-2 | CASSFQGRLNEQFF | TGTGCCAGCAGCTTCCAGGGTCGGCTCAATGAGCAGTTCTTC
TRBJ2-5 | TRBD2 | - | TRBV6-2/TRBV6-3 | CASSYSTSGGSLQETQYF | TGTGCCAGCAGTTACTCGACTAGCGGGGGGTCCCTCCAAGAGACCCAGTACTTC
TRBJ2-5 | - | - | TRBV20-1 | CSARVGGQETQYF | TGCAGTGCTAGAGTCGGCGGCCAAGAGACCCAGTACTTC
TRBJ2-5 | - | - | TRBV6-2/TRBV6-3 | CASSFMGKQYF | TGTGCCAGCAGTTTTATGGGAAAGCAGTACTTC
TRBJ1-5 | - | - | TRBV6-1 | CASSHEPSYQPQHF | TGTGCCAGCAGTCACGAGCCCTCCTATCAGCCCCAGCATTTT
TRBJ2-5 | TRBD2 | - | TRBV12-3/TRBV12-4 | CASSREGTTQETQYF | TGTGCCAGCAGCCGTGAGGGGACTACCCAAGAGACCCAGTACTTC
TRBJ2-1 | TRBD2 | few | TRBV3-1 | CASSHLLAGGNNEQFF | TGTGCCAGCAGCCATCTACTAGCGGGGGGGAACAATGAGCAGTTCTTC
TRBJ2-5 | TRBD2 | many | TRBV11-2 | CASSLRVRSGGAETQYF | TGTGCCAGCAGCTTAAGGGTCAGGAGCGGGGGGGCAGAGACCCAGTACTTC
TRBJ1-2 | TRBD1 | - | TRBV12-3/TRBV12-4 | CASSLFGTVGAGYTF | TGTGCCAGCAGTTTGTTCGGGACAGTAGGAGCTGGCTACACCTTC
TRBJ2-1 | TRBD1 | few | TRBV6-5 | CASSVNIGTVGGNEQFF | TGTGCCAGCTCAGTTAATATAGGGACAGTTGGGGGCAATGAGCAGTTCTTC
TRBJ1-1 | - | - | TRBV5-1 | CASSLDQPMNTEAFF | TGCGCCAGCAGCTTGGACCAGCCCATGAACACTGAAGCTTTCTTT
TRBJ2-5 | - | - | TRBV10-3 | CAISDPSGRGQETQYF | TGTGCCATCAGTGACCCAAGTGGGAGGGGGCAAGAGACCCAGTACTTC
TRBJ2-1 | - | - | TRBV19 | CASMAGPTYNEQFF | TGTGCCAGTATGGCGGGACCTACCTACAATGAGCAGTTCTTC
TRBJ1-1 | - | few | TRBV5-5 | CASGVGWNTEAFF | TGTGCCAGCGGTGTGGGGTGGAACACTGAAGCTTTCTTT
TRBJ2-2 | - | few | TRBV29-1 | CSVAVHVLGELFF | TGCAGCGTTGCGGTACACGTCCTTGGGGAGCTGTTTTTT
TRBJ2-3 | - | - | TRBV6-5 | CASSYAFLRADTQYF | TGTGCCAGCAGTTACGCCTTTCTGAGGGCAGATACGCAGTATTTT